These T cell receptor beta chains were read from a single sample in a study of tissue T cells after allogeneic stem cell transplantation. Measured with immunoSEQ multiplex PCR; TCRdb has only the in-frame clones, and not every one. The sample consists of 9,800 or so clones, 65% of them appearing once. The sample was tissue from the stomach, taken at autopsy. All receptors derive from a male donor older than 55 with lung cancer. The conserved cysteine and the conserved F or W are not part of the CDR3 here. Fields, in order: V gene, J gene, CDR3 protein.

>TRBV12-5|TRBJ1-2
ASGIGQVYGYT
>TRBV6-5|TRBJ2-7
ASSSSFLDEQY
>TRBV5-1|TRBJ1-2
ASSLATGGNYGYT
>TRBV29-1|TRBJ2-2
SVEQNTGELF
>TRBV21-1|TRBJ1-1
ASSKEGGQQNTEAF
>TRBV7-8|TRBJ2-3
ASSLVAGSTDTQY
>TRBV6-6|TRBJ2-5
ASSYGSRQETQY
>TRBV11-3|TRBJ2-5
ASSSPGLAGQETQY
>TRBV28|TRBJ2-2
ASSFLAGDTGELF
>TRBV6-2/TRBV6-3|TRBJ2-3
ASSYYGAGPTDGNTQY
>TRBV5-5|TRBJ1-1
ASSFWPGNTEAF
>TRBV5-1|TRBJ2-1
ASSPGQYNEQF
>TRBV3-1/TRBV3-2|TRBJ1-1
ASSPGQEAF